The 19 T cell receptor beta chains listed next were all sequenced from one sample in a study of blood T cell repertoires in COVID-19. Sequencing used immunoSEQ multiplex PCR; TCRdb keeps in-frame clones, though not all of them. The profile shows about 670,000 clones, 85% to 90% of them singletons. Specimen: peripheral blood. The receptors were gathered from a woman between 18 and 29 years old with acute or convalescent COVID-19.

The V and J genes are TRBV6-6 and TRBJ2-3; TRBD2 might be the D (7 bases). The CDR3 runs 14 residues. V was pared by 7 bases and J by 6 bases, with 17 bases between. Germline CDR1 reads MNHNY; CDR2 reads SVGAGI (reference sequence). For the CDR3, the DNA is TGTGCCAGCACCCAAAGTGGGGGGGCGGATACGCAGTATTTT. Protein product: CASTQSGGADTQYF.

There are a few counts of this clone. The rearrangement joins TRBV14 to TRBJ1-1; D perhaps matches TRBD1 (5 bases). The CDR3 extends over 18 amino acids. V gave up 4 bases and J gave up 2 bases, with 23 bases separating them. Germline CDR1 is SGHDN and CDR2 is FVKESK. CDR3 bases: TGTGCCAGCAGCCCCGACCTAGGGGTCCGAGGCTTCAACACTGAAGCTTTCTTT. Amino acids: CASSPDLGVRGFNTEAFF.

The CDR3: CASSSTRGGMNTEAFF. The CDR3 DNA reads TGCGCCAGCAGCTCGACCAGGGGCGGCATGAACACTGAAGCTTTCTTT. The chain couples TRBV5-1 to TRBJ1-1; tentatively, D is TRBD1 (6 bases). The CDR3 spans 16 residues. Looked up from germline, CDR1 is SGHRS and CDR2 is YFSETQ. Trimming cost V 3 bases and J 0 bases, with 15 bases left between them.

This chain uses TRBV10-2 with TRBJ1-2; no reliable D call. The germline V and J ends were trimmed by 5 bases and 2 bases, with 9 bases remaining between them. Germline assignment: CDR1 WSHSY and CDR2 SAAADI. The CDR3 is 13 amino acids. The chain's CDR3 is CASSNSLNYGYTF. The DNA for the CDR3 is TGCGCCAGCAGTAACTCACTAAACTATGGCTACACCTTC.

This clone has more than one count but fewer than ten. This chain uses TRBV19 with TRBJ1-1; 8 nucleotides match TRBD1. Germline V CDR1 and CDR2: LNHDA, SQIVND (reference sequence). The V and J ends lost 6 bases and 2 bases, in that order; junction bases with no gene match: 5. The CDR3 sequence is 14 residues long. The chain's CDR3 is CASSYRGLNTEAFF. Here the CDR3 DNA reads TGTGCCAGTAGCTACAGGGGGTTAAACACTGAAGCTTTCTTT.

This clone was seen a single time. The chain uses TRBV5-5 and TRBJ2-5; 7 positions agree with TRBD2. The CDR3 is 13 amino acids. V lost 2 bases to trimming and J lost 4 bases; unmatched junction nucleotides: 2. The V gene's germline CDR1 is SGHKS and CDR2 YYEKEE (reference sequence). The CDR3 DNA reads TGTGCCAGCAGCTTCGTAGCGGGAGAGACCCAGTACTTC. Translated: CASSFVAGETQYF.

The chain links TRBV24-1 to TRBJ1-2; D gene ambiguous. Germline-derived CDR1 and CDR2 are KGHDR and SFDVKD. The V and J ends lost 0 bases and 6 bases respectively, with 10 bases between them. The CDR3 spans 14 residues. CDR3 nucleotide sequence: TGTGCCACCAGTGATTTGACGGGGAGCCATGGCTACACCTTC. As protein: CATSDLTGSHGYTF.

The V call is TRBV4-3, the J call TRBJ2-6, with D perhaps TRBD1 (6 bases). Germline V gene sequence: CDR1 LGHNA, CDR2 YSLEER. V dropped 4 bases and J dropped 2 bases, with 9 bases sitting between them. The CDR3 is 15 amino acids. DNA of the CDR3: TGCGCCAGCAGCCGATCAGGGGCTGGGGCCAACGTCCTGACTTTC. Its translation: CASSRSGAGANVLTF.

The J gene is TRBJ1-1, the V gene TRBV6-5; the match to TRBD1 covers 8 bases. Unmatched junction bases numbered 6, after V lost 8 bases and J lost 1 base. Per germline, CDR1 MNHEY and CDR2 SVGAGI. This CDR3 is 14 amino acids long. In nucleotides, the CDR3 is TGTGCCAGCGGACTGACAGGGGCGAACACTGAAGCTTTCTTT. Its protein product is CASGLTGANTEAFF.

The chain links TRBV7-2 to TRBJ1-6; D gene uncertain. Germline CDR1 and CDR2: SGHTA and FQGNSA. With 5 bases removed from V and 7 bases from J, the gap between germline ends came to 9 bases. This CDR3 has 13 amino acids. CDR3 region: CASSADSNSPLHF. As DNA, the CDR3 is TGTGCCAGCAGCGCCGACTCCAATTCACCCCTCCACTTT.

The V and J genes are TRBV5-1 and TRBJ2-3; tentative D call: TRBD2 (5 bases). Between the trimmed V and J ends, which lost 1 base and 2 bases, there was a span of 20 bases. There are 18 residues in the CDR3. CDR1 SGHRS and CDR2 YFSETQ come from the germline V gene. CDR3 protein: CASSLNNRGHALTDTQYF. CDR3 nucleotide sequence: TGCGCCAGCAGCTTGAATAACCGGGGTCACGCACTCACAGATACGCAGTATTTT.

The rearrangement uses TRBV30 and TRBJ2-5; 12 positions match TRBD1. The CDR3 contains 14 residues. Germline CDR1 and CDR2: GTSNPN and SVGIG (reference sequence). The V segment lost 1 base and the J segment 5 bases; nucleotides outside the gene matches: 2. This CDR3 reads CAWSGGTGGETQYF. The CDR3 DNA sequence: TGTGCCTGGAGTGGAGGGACAGGGGGCGAGACCCAGTACTTC. Filled out from reference TRBV30 and TRBJ2-5, the complete variable domain reads SQTIHQWPATLVQPVGSPLSLECTVEGTSNPNLYWYRQAAGRGLQLLFYSVGIGQISSEVPQNLSASRPQDRQFILSSKKLLLSDSGFYLCAWSGGTGGETQYFGPGTRLLVL.

The chain is built from TRBV25-1 and TRBJ2-3, with 9 bases identical to TRBD2. The CDR3 is 15 residues long. The V segment lost 7 bases and the J segment 3 bases; nucleotides outside the gene matches: 8. The V gene's germline CDR1 is MGHDK and CDR2 SYGVNS. The DNA for the CDR3 is TGTGCCAGCACCAGGGCGGGGGGGACGACAGATACGCAGTATTTT. It is translated as CASTRAGGTTDTQYF.

V and J are TRBV5-1 and TRBJ2-7, with 8 positions matching TRBD2. This CDR3 region has 15 residues. Germline lookup yields CDR1 SGHRS and CDR2 YFSETQ. J lost 3 bases, V lost 4 bases, and 9 bases had no gene match. The CDR3 sequence: CASSPDPGGIYEQYF. The CDR3 DNA is TGCGCCAGCAGCCCGGATCCGGGGGGGATCTACGAGCAGTACTTC.

The V and J genes are TRBV10-1 and TRBJ1-2; D is unresolved. Trimming pared 1 base from V and 7 bases from J, leaving 10 bases between. The CDR3 consists of 13 residues. Germline V gene sequence: CDR1 WNHNN, CDR2 SYGVQD (reference sequence). CDR3 nucleotide sequence: TGCGCCAGCAGTGAGTTGGGAGGTGGTGGCTACACCTTC. Its translation: CASSELGGGGYTF.

The genes are TRBV6-2 or TRBV6-3 and TRBJ2-7, with D possibly matching TRBD2 (7 bases). Trimming stripped 3 bases from V and 5 bases from J, with 17 bases between. The germline CDR1 and CDR2 sequences are MNHEY and SVGEGT. The CDR3 runs to 15 residues. In DNA form, the CDR3 reads TGTGCCAGCAGTTATACGAGGGGGGGCATCGACGAGCAGTACTTC. Its translation is CASSYTRGGIDEQYF.

The chain combines TRBV4-3 with TRBJ2-3, with D possibly matching TRBD1 (6 bases). The germline V gene has CDR1 LGHNA and CDR2 YSLEER. The V gene lost 1 base and the J gene lost 8 bases, with 16 bases spanning the gap. CDR3 length: 15 amino acids. CDR3 sequence reads: CASSQALSVGATQYF. In nucleotides, the CDR3 is TGCGCCAGCAGCCAAGCCCTAAGTGTGGGGGCTACGCAGTATTTT.

In this sample, this clone turned up a few times. The V call is TRBV7-3, the J call TRBJ2-3, with 8 nucleotides matching TRBD2. Germline V gene lookup returns CDR1 SGHTA and CDR2 FQGTGA. V was clipped by 8 bases and J by 0 bases; unmatched bases: 1. The CDR3 has 13 amino acids. The CDR3 sequence is CASGGGSTDTQYF. The CDR3 bases are TGTGCCAGCGGCGGGGGGAGCACAGATACGCAGTATTTT.

The rearrangement links TRBV5-8 to TRBJ1-2; a weak D match, TRBD1 (6 bases). Germline loops: CDR1 SGHTS, CDR2 YDEGEE. The CDR3 has 14 amino acids. Trimming shortened V by 2 bases and J by 4 bases, and 12 bases separated the two germline ends. The CDR3 DNA reads as TGTGCCAGCAGCTTATTAGTGACAGGCTATGGCTACACCTTC. This sequence encodes CASSLLVTGYGYTF.